The next 5 T cell receptor beta chains were all read from a single sample in a study of T cell repertoires in cytomegalovirus infection. TCRdb used MiXCR to reprocess the reads, holding one entry per CDR3 protein. The table has 680,000 or so distinct CDR3 sequences, roughly 30% seen once. These receptors lack a known antigen. The material was cultured PBMCs, obtained from culture after CMV antigen stimulation. The receptors were gathered from a human donor in good health (CMV status not recorded). Some clones in this sample may be carry-over from other donors' samples.

This clonotype was picked up a small number of times. This chain links TRBV12-3 or TRBV12-4 with TRBJ2-6; D call uncertain. The CDR3 loop spans 17 amino acids. Trimming stripped 0 bases from V and 3 bases from J, with 12 bases between. CDR3 sequence: CASSLALIQSGANVLTF. CDR3 nucleotide sequence: TGTGCCAGCAGTTTAGCGCTGATACAAAGTGGGGCCAACGTCCTGACTTTC.

This clonotype came up many times. The rearrangement links TRBV7-2 to TRBJ1-1; D is undetermined. Germline-derived CDR1 and CDR2 are SGHTA and FQGNSA. The V end lost 2 bases, the J end lost 0 bases, and 7 bases lay between the germline ends. The CDR3 is 14 amino acids. As DNA, the CDR3 is TGTGCCAGCAGCTTATCGGGGATGAACACTGAAGCTTTCTTT. Translation gives CASSLSGMNTEAFF.

The genes are TRBV20-1 and TRBJ2-3, with D tentatively TRBD1 (6 bases). Germline V CDR1 and CDR2: DFQATT, SNEGSKA (reference sequence). Between the trimmed V and J ends, which lost 4 bases and 6 bases, there was a span of 17 bases. The CDR3 length is 14 residues. CDR3 DNA sequence: TGCAGTGCTACCCCAGATCACAGGGCTGATACGCAGTATTTT. It specifies CSATPDHRADTQYF.

This clonotype appeared once. V usage is TRBV7-9 and J usage is TRBJ1-2, with 8 bases aligning to TRBD1. V dropped 4 bases and J dropped 6; count of bases not matched to a gene: 7. The length of the CDR3 is 14 residues. Germline V gives CDR1 SEHNR, CDR2 FQNEAQ (reference sequence). This CDR3 reads CASSSYRGRDGYTF. CDR3 bases: TGTGCCAGCAGCTCCTACAGGGGGAGAGATGGCTACACCTTC.

The chain joins TRBV6-8 to TRBJ2-2; D not certain. Trimming pared 3 bases from V and 2 bases from J, leaving 7 bases between. The CDR3 is 14 residues long. CDR1 and CDR2 from the germline V gene are MNHGY and SAAAGT. CDR3 nucleotide sequence: TGTGCCAGCAGTTATGTGGAAAACACCGGGGAGCTGTTTTTT. This encodes CASSYVENTGELFF.